The 26 T cell receptor beta chains listed next were all sequenced from one sample in a study of blood T cell repertoires in COVID-19. Data came from immunoSEQ multiplex PCR; TCRdb stores just in-frame clones and leaves some out. The repertoire holds roughly 280,000 clones, with approximately 89% as singletons. Sequencing was done on a sample of peripheral blood. These receptor sequences come from a man aged 35 to 55 with active or convalescent COVID-19.

The chain couples TRBV15 to TRBJ1-2; no reliable D call. Trimming shortened V by 0 bases and J by 4 bases, and 12 bases separated the two germline ends. This CDR3 contains 15 residues. Germline assignment: CDR1 LNHNV and CDR2 YYDKDF (reference sequence). DNA for the CDR3: TGTGCCACCAGCAGAGATCGGGAAGGGCTCTATGGCTACACCTTC. As protein: CATSRDREGLYGYTF.

The V call is TRBV28, the J call TRBJ1-1; 7 bases match TRBD1. The length of the CDR3 is 16 residues. Germline V gene data show CDR1 as MDHEN and CDR2 as SYDVKM. The V gene end was trimmed by 8 bases and the J gene end by 0 bases; junction bases not matched to a gene: 12. As DNA, the CDR3 is TGTGCCAGCGGACGAATAAAAGGGGGCATGAACACTGAAGCTTTCTTT. Amino acids: CASGRIKGGMNTEAFF.

This chain uses TRBV28 with TRBJ1-2; D may be TRBD1 (6 bases). V dropped 7 bases and J dropped 8 bases, with 23 bases sitting between them. Germline CDR1 is MDHEN and CDR2 is SYDVKM. The CDR3 is 15 residues long. The CDR3, as DNA: TGTGCCAGCACCTCTTTCCAAACACAGGGAGAAGGCTACACCTTC. Its protein is CASTSFQTQGEGYTF.

V gene TRBV5-6 combines with J gene TRBJ2-2; D is possibly TRBD2 (5 bases). V was pared by 0 bases and J by 1 base, with 19 bases between. CDR1 and CDR2 (germline): SGHDT, YYEEEE. The CDR3 runs to 19 residues. The CDR3 DNA follows: TGTGCCAGCAGCTTGGTTCCGTATTTGGCAGGACTGAACACCGGGGAGCTGTTTTTT. This encodes CASSLVPYLAGLNTGELFF.

The gene calls are TRBV28 and TRBJ2-7; weak D call: TRBD2 (5 bases). This CDR3 spans 14 amino acids. CDR1 MDHEN and CDR2 SYDVKM come from the germline V gene. V was trimmed by 6 bases and J by 2 bases, leaving 14 bases between them. CDR3: CASSPPIGTYEQYF. The CDR3 region has the DNA TGTGCCAGCAGCCCCCCAATCGGGACCTACGAGCAGTACTTC.

The chain uses TRBV24-1 and TRBJ2-1; TRBD2 matches at 10 bases. The germline CDR1 and CDR2 sequences are KGHDR and SFDVKD. With V trimmed by 5 bases and J by 5 bases, 5 bases remained unmatched. This CDR3 contains 15 residues. DNA for the CDR3: TGTGCCACCAGTGTATCTAGCGGGAGAGACAATGAGCAGTTCTTC. As protein: CATSVSSGRDNEQFF.

On this clone itself: One end of the junction fails to match germline, which may point to a read error. The chain carries TRBV20-1 and TRBJ2-5; 9 nucleotides align to TRBD2. The germline V gene encodes CDR1 DFQATT and CDR2 SNEGSKA (reference sequence). The CDR3 is made up of 14 amino acids. The CDR3 here is CSPSKREVRETQYF. DNA for the CDR3: TGCAGTCCTAGTAAGCGGGAGGTGCGGGAGACCCAGTACTTC.

The chain is built from TRBV28 and TRBJ1-1; possible D gene TRBD1, 5 bases. The CDR3 extends over 14 amino acids. Looked up from germline, CDR1 is MDHEN and CDR2 is SYDVKM. Trimming took off 5 bases at V and 5 bases at J, with 15 bases between the two ends. The CDR3 DNA reads TGTGCCAGCAGTCACCCACAGGATTGGACTGAAGCTTTCTTT. Its protein product is CASSHPQDWTEAFF.

The rearrangement uses TRBV5-1 and TRBJ2-7, with D possibly TRBD2 on 5 matching bases. V dropped 2 bases and J dropped 6 bases, with 18 bases sitting between them. Germline values: CDR1 SGHRS, CDR2 YFSETQ. This CDR3 spans 15 amino acids. The CDR3 DNA follows: TGCGCCAGCAGCTTAGCGGTGGGCAGCCTGGGCGAGCAGTACTTC. Protein product: CASSLAVGSLGEQYF.

CDR3 region: CASGLEQGKSSTDTQYF. CDR3 coding DNA: TGTGCTAGTGGTTTGGAGCAGGGGAAATCTAGCACAGATACGCAGTATTTT. The chain uses TRBV12-5 and TRBJ2-3, with D perhaps TRBD1 (6 bases). Germline CDR1 is LGHNT and CDR2 is FRNRAP. Deletions cut 1 base from V and 0 bases from J, with 14 bases between. The CDR3 runs 17 residues.

Worth noting for this clone: Other nucleotide sequences from this sample produce the same CDR3. This chain links TRBV6-5 with TRBJ2-3; possible D gene TRBD2, 6 bases. The germline V and J ends were trimmed by 6 bases and 3 bases, with 7 bases remaining between them. Germline CDR1 is MNHEY and CDR2 is SVGAGI. This CDR3 has 12 amino acids. CDR3: CASRGGTDTQYF. CDR3 coding DNA: TGTGCCAGCAGGGGGGGAACAGATACGCAGTATTTT.

The chain recombines TRBV11-3 with TRBJ1-2; 8 positions match TRBD1. Per germline, CDR1 SGHNT and CDR2 YENEEA. Germline trimming cut 4 bases from V and 2 bases from J; bases unmatched to any gene: 6. The CDR3 covers 15 residues. CDR3 coding DNA: TGTGCCAGCAGCTCGACCCGGACAGGGAACTATGGCTACACCTTC. Protein sequence: CASSSTRTGNYGYTF.

The J gene is TRBJ1-5, the V gene TRBV6-5; TRBD1 agrees at 8 bases. V was pared by 6 bases and J by 6 bases, with 7 bases of the junction left unmatched. The CDR3 extends over 14 amino acids. Germline CDR1 is MNHEY and CDR2 is SVGAGI. CDR3 DNA sequence: TGTGCCAGCAGGCCGACAGGGGCGGGTCAGCCCCAGCATTTT. It yields the protein CASRPTGAGQPQHF.

This clone was seen a handful of times. A read error may produce the germline difference seen at one junction end. The rearrangement links TRBV7-7 to TRBJ2-1; 11 bases match TRBD2. The CDR3 is 18 residues long. Germline lookup yields CDR1 SSHAT and CDR2 FNYEAQ (reference sequence). The CDR3 nucleotides read TGTGCTAGCAGCCAAGGGGGGACTAGCGGAGGGGTATACAATGAGCAGTTCTTC. Protein product: CASSQGGTSGGVYNEQFF.

The chain combines TRBV29-1 with TRBJ1-3; 7 bases are shared with TRBD1. The CDR3 contains 14 residues. J was trimmed by 0 bases and V by 6 bases; bases with no gene match: 5. Germline V gene sequence: CDR1 SQVTM, CDR2 ANQGSEA. The CDR3 DNA reads as TGCAGCGTCCGAAGGACAGGCTCTGGAAACACCATATATTTT. Translating it yields CSVRRTGSGNTIYF.

The gene calls are TRBV19 and TRBJ2-1, with D possibly matching TRBD1 (6 bases). Germline loops: CDR1 LNHDA, CDR2 SQIVND (reference sequence). The V and J ends lost 7 bases and 4 bases respectively, with 23 bases between them. The CDR3 is 17 amino acids. CDR3 amino acids: CASTPTGYGTGYNEQFF. In DNA, the CDR3 is TGTGCCAGTACCCCGACAGGTTATGGCACCGGTTACAATGAGCAGTTCTTC.

This clone was recorded at least ten times. The chain is built from TRBV4-1 and TRBJ2-7, with 14 bases matching TRBD2. Germline CDR1 and CDR2: MGHRA and YSYEKL. The CDR3 has 17 residues. The junction had 4 bases not matched to a gene; V was cut back by 1 base and J by 2 bases. CDR3 nucleotides: TGCGCCAGCAGCCAAGGGACTAGCGGGAGGCGCCCCTACGAGCAGTACTTC. Residues: CASSQGTSGRRPYEQYF.

The genes are TRBV18 and TRBJ1-5; TRBD1 matches at 8 bases. This CDR3 region has 17 residues. J lost 1 base, V lost 2 bases, and 7 bases had no gene match. The germline gives CDR1 KGHSH, CDR2 LQKENI. CDR3 loop: CASSPGQGAVSNQPQHF. The CDR3 DNA is TGTGCCAGCTCACCAGGGCAGGGGGCTGTAAGCAATCAGCCCCAGCATTTT.

This clone was detected only once. This chain uses TRBV19 with TRBJ1-5; possible D gene TRBD1, 5 bases. V shed 5 bases and J shed 6 bases, with 11 bases lying between them. This CDR3 spans 13 amino acids. Per the germline V gene, CDR1 is LNHDA and CDR2 is SQIVND (reference sequence). The CDR3 here is CASSPGIGQPQHF. CDR3 nucleotides: TGTGCCAGTAGTCCAGGGATTGGTCAGCCCCAGCATTTT.

The chain has TRBV6-1 and TRBJ2-7, with D hard to call. Between the trimmed V and J ends, which lost 0 bases and 4 bases, there was a span of 10 bases. The CDR3 is 14 residues long. Germline V lookup: CDR1 MNHNS, CDR2 SASEGT. CDR3 residues: CASSEAGAWYEQYF. In nucleotides, the CDR3 is TGTGCCAGCAGTGAAGCGGGCGCGTGGTACGAGCAGTACTTC.

The chain has TRBV28 and TRBJ1-2; D might be TRBD1 (6 bases). The ends were cut back, 6 bases at V and 7 bases at J, with 24 bases in the middle. The CDR3 is 16 amino acids. Germline V CDR1 and CDR2: MDHEN, SYDVKM. The CDR3 reads CASRQPQGSNPGGYTF. DNA of the CDR3: TGTGCCAGCAGGCAACCACAGGGATCCAATCCGGGTGGCTACACCTTC.

The V gene is TRBV7-2, the J gene TRBJ1-2, with D possibly matching TRBD1 (6 bases). The CDR3 has 14 amino acids. V was clipped by 3 bases and J by 3 bases, with 11 bases between them. Germline V CDR1 and CDR2: SGHTA, FQGNSA. The CDR3 reads CASSFTGSDYGYTF. The CDR3 DNA is TGTGCCAGCAGCTTTACAGGGTCGGACTATGGCTACACCTTC.

The chain carries TRBV30 and TRBJ1-2, with 12 bases that match TRBD1. The germline CDR1 and CDR2 sequences are GTSNPN and SVGIG (reference sequence). Losses at the gene ends were 2 bases for V and 8 bases for J; bases not matched to a gene: 9. The length of the CDR3 is 15 residues. The CDR3 bases are TGTGCCTGGAGTCGGAGACGGGGACAGGGGGCCGGCTACACCTTC. Translation gives CAWSRRRGQGAGYTF.

The CDR3 DNA reads TGTGCCAGCAGTAGACTAGCGGAGGGCAATGAGCAGTTCTTC. Translating it yields CASSRLAEGNEQFF. The V and J genes are TRBV5-6 and TRBJ2-1; 9 nucleotides align to TRBD2. J was trimmed by 6 bases and V by 5 bases; bases with no gene match: 6. The germline V gene has CDR1 SGHDT and CDR2 YYEEEE. The CDR3 runs 14 residues. Together with reference TRBV5-6 and TRBJ2-1, the CDR3 gives the full variable domain: DAGVTQSPTHLIKTRGQQVTLRCSPKSGHDTVSWYQQALGQGPQFIFQYYEEEERQRGNFPDRFSGHQFPNYSSELNVNALLLGDSALYLCASSRLAEGNEQFFGPGTRLTVL.

The rearrangement uses TRBV18 and TRBJ1-1; 10 bases line up with TRBD1. Unmatched junction bases numbered 6, after V lost 6 bases and J lost 5 bases. Germline CDR1 reads KGHSH; CDR2 reads LQKENI. The CDR3 sequence is 14 residues long. The CDR3 region is CASSGTGDLTEAFF. CDR3 in DNA: TGTGCCAGCTCCGGGACAGGGGATTTGACTGAAGCTTTCTTT.

The chain combines TRBV4-1 with TRBJ1-5, with a weak D call TRBD1 (5 bases). Germline V gives CDR1 MGHRA, CDR2 YSYEKL. Trimming left V 6 bases short and J 3 bases short, with 21 bases between. The CDR3 length is 17 residues. CDR3 nucleotides: TGCGCCAGCAGTCCCTCGTCCGACAGCCTCATCAATCAGCCCCAGCATTTT. It is translated as CASSPSSDSLINQPQHF.